The 30 T cell receptor beta chains below were found in one sample sequenced in a study of blood T cell repertoires in COVID-19. Repertoires were generated with immunoSEQ multiplex PCR, while TCRdb's copy carries only in-frame clones and drops some. The repertoire holds around 100,000 clones, with roughly 88% as singletons. Source material: peripheral blood. The receptors stem from an elderly man with acute or convalescent COVID-19.

The J gene is TRBJ1-1, the V gene TRBV6-5; 10 nucleotides agree with TRBD1. The germline CDR1 and CDR2 sequences are MNHEY and SVGAGI. CDR3 size: 11 residues. The CDR3 bases are TGTGCTACGACAGGGGGCGTAGAAGCTTTCTTT. It is translated as CATTGGVEAFF.

The chain recombines TRBV2 with TRBJ1-6; TRBD1 might be the D (5 bases). Germline values: CDR1 SNHLY, CDR2 FYNNEI. The CDR3 totals 17 residues. V was trimmed by 3 bases and J by 6 bases, leaving 18 bases between them. CDR3 in amino acids: CASSDSNYRQINSPLHF. The CDR3 DNA reads TGTGCCAGCAGTGATAGCAACTATAGACAGATTAATTCACCCCTCCACTTT.

The genes are TRBV7-9 and TRBJ2-5; 8 bases line up with TRBD1. The CDR3 is 15 amino acids. Unmatched junction bases numbered 10, after V lost 1 base and J lost 9 bases. Germline V gene data show CDR1 as SEHNR and CDR2 as FQNEAQ (reference sequence). DNA of the CDR3: TGTGCCAGCAGCTTAGGCGCAGGGGGCGTGATTCCCCAGTACTTC. Protein sequence: CASSLGAGGVIPQYF.

This chain links TRBV27 with TRBJ2-2, with 9 bases matching TRBD2. The CDR3 consists of 16 residues. V was pared by 1 base and J by 6 bases, with 6 bases of the junction left unmatched. Germline CDR1 and CDR2: MNHEY and SMNVEV (reference sequence). CDR3 protein: CASSLLGGGAPGELFF. CDR3 nucleotides: TGTGCCAGCAGTTTATTGGGCGGGGGGGCCCCCGGGGAGCTGTTTTTT.

V usage is TRBV4-1 and J usage is TRBJ1-2; 7 bases match TRBD1. The V and J ends lost 4 bases and 4 bases, in that order; junction bases with no gene match: 12. Germline assignment: CDR1 MGHRA and CDR2 YSYEKL. This CDR3 contains 16 residues. The CDR3 region is CASSLGPGQPSYGYTF. The CDR3, as DNA: TGCGCCAGCAGCCTTGGACCGGGACAGCCCTCCTATGGCTACACCTTC.

This rearrangement joins TRBV9 to TRBJ2-1; 7 bases are shared with TRBD2. Germline trimming cut 0 bases from V and 2 bases from J; bases unmatched to any gene: 8. The CDR3 is 17 residues long. Germline V gene data show CDR1 as SGDLS and CDR2 as YYNGEE. The CDR3 DNA reads TGTGCCAGCAGCGTAGATTGGGCTAGCGGCCCCTACAATGAGCAGTTCTTC. Translated: CASSVDWASGPYNEQFF. Looking up the rest from reference TRBV9 and TRBJ2-1 gives the full variable domain: DSGVTQTPKHLITATGQRVTLRCSPRSGDLSVYWYQQSLDQGLQFLIQYYNGEERAKGNILERFSAQQFPDLHSELNLSSLELGDSALYFCASSVDWASGPYNEQFFGPGTRLTVL.

The count of this clone is one. The V gene is TRBV6-2 or TRBV6-3, the J gene TRBJ1-1; no definite D call. This CDR3 is 16 amino acids long. Looked up from germline, CDR1 is MNHEY and CDR2 is SVGEGT. Trimming took off 4 bases at V and 6 bases at J, with 21 bases between the two ends. This chain's CDR3 is CASSSGKTSAVPEAFF. CDR3 in DNA: TGTGCCAGCAGTTCTGGCAAGACTTCCGCTGTCCCTGAAGCTTTCTTT.

The chain is built from TRBV4-1 and TRBJ1-2; 7 nucleotides align to TRBD1. This CDR3 contains 14 residues. V lost 5 bases to trimming and J lost 2 bases; unmatched junction nucleotides: 5. Germline V gene lookup returns CDR1 MGHRA and CDR2 YSYEKL. In nucleotides, the CDR3 is TGCGCCAGCAGCTGGGACAGAAAAAACTATGGCTACACCTTC. This translates into CASSWDRKNYGYTF.

In nucleotides, the CDR3 is TGTGCCAGCAGCTTATCGACAGGGGGTAACTATGGCTACACCTTC. It codes for CASSLSTGGNYGYTF. This chain uses TRBV11-2 with TRBJ1-2; 9 positions match TRBD1. The CDR3 is 15 residues long. The ends lost 2 bases at V and 1 base at J; junction bases unmatched: 2. CDR1 and CDR2 from the germline V gene are SGHAT and FQNNGV.

The chain recombines TRBV30 with TRBJ1-5; maybe TRBD1 (6 bases). Germline V CDR1 and CDR2: GTSNPN, SVGIG (reference sequence). The CDR3 sequence is 14 residues long. Trimming removed 3 bases from V and 4 bases from J, with 13 bases in between. The CDR3 protein is CAWSQGTGNQPQHF. The CDR3 nucleotides read TGTGCCTGGAGCCAGGGCACAGGGAATCAGCCCCAGCATTTT. Using reference TRBV30 and TRBJ1-5 for the parts outside the CDR3, the full variable domain is SQTIHQWPATLVQPVGSPLSLECTVEGTSNPNLYWYRQAAGRGLQLLFYSVGIGQISSEVPQNLSASRPQDRQFILSSKKLLLSDSGFYLCAWSQGTGNQPQHFGDGTRLSIL.

The chain is built from TRBV6-6 and TRBJ2-7; the match to TRBD1 covers 8 bases. The germline CDR1 and CDR2 sequences are MNHNY and SVGAGI (reference sequence). The trim removed 6 bases at V and 0 bases at J, leaving 7 bases unmatched. The CDR3 sequence is 15 residues long. DNA of the CDR3: TGTGCCAGCAGGATGACAGGGGTAAGCTCCTACGAGCAGTACTTC. Protein sequence: CASRMTGVSSYEQYF.

The gene calls are TRBV5-1 and TRBJ2-1; 7 nucleotides align to TRBD2. In germline, CDR1 is SGHRS, CDR2 YFSETQ. The CDR3 contains 16 residues. V shed 4 bases and J 7 bases; nucleotides not matched to a gene: 14. In DNA, the CDR3 is TGCGCCAGCAGCATACCTGGCGGCGGGGGACGGAATGAGCAGTTCTTC. This encodes CASSIPGGGGRNEQFF.

The chain recombines TRBV5-1 with TRBJ1-1, with D unclear. Trimming shortened V by 1 base and J by 4 bases, and 11 bases separated the two germline ends. Per the germline V gene, CDR1 is SGHRS and CDR2 is YFSETQ. The CDR3 loop spans 14 amino acids. DNA for the CDR3: TGCGCCAGCAGCTTGATGCAGTCCTTCACTGAAGCTTTCTTT. Protein sequence: CASSLMQSFTEAFF.

This chain uses TRBV20-1 with TRBJ2-7; the D gene is possibly TRBD1 (6 bases). V was cut by 3 bases and J by 6 bases, with 15 bases left in between. The germline V gene has CDR1 DFQATT and CDR2 SNEGSKA (reference sequence). CDR3 length: 13 residues. This chain's CDR3 is CSASQQGFGEQYF. CDR3 coding DNA: TGCAGTGCTAGTCAACAGGGATTTGGCGAGCAGTACTTC.

V is TRBV9 and J is TRBJ1-1; possibly TRBD1 for D (5 bases). Germline V gene lookup returns CDR1 SGDLS and CDR2 YYNGEE. Trimming removed 6 bases from V and 3 bases from J, with 15 bases in between. The CDR3 runs to 14 residues. In DNA, the CDR3 is TGTGCCAGCACCCTGGTCAGGGCTGACACTGAAGCTTTCTTT. Translated, it gives CASTLVRADTEAFF.

The chain carries TRBV6-2 or TRBV6-3 and TRBJ1-4; D remains ambiguous. This CDR3 has 15 amino acids. Germline loops: CDR1 MNHEY, CDR2 SVGEGT. With 2 bases removed from V and 4 bases from J, the gap between germline ends came to 11 bases. The CDR3 bases are TGTGCCAGCAGTTACACCGGCGGCCTTAATGAAAAACTGTTTTTT. Translating gives CASSYTGGLNEKLFF.

This clone was seen a single time. The chain couples TRBV7-6 to TRBJ1-3; 10 nucleotides align to TRBD1. The germline V gene has CDR1 SGHVS and CDR2 FNYEAQ. V was clipped by 3 bases and J by 0 bases; unmatched bases: 14. The CDR3 is 20 residues long. CDR3 in DNA: TGTGCCAGCAGCTTCGGTACCGGGACAGGGGCCGTACACTCTGGAAACACCATATATTTT. Protein: CASSFGTGTGAVHSGNTIYF.

The rearrangement joins TRBV28 to TRBJ2-1, with a possible D match to TRBD1 (5 bases). Germline values: CDR1 MDHEN, CDR2 SYDVKM. This CDR3 is built from 14 residues. The V end was cut by 1 base, the J end by 8 bases, with 12 bases between. The CDR3 DNA follows: TGTGCCAGCAGTTTATTGGCAGGGATCGATGAGCAGTTCTTC. Its translation is CASSLLAGIDEQFF.

The rearrangement joins TRBV19 to TRBJ1-1; 8 bases agree with TRBD1. The CDR3 runs 15 residues. The V segment lost 6 bases and the J segment 6 bases; nucleotides outside the gene matches: 12. CDR1 and CDR2 from the germline V gene are LNHDA and SQIVND (reference sequence). The CDR3 DNA is TGTGCCAGTAGCCCCAGAATGACAGGGGCGGCTGAAGCTTTCTTT. Translating it yields CASSPRMTGAAEAFF. Filled out from reference TRBV19 and TRBJ1-1, the complete variable domain reads DGGITQSPKYLFRKEGQNVTLSCEQNLNHDAMYWYRQDPGQGLRLIYYSQIVNDFQKGDIAEGYSVSREKKESFPLTVTSAQKNPTAFYLCASSPRMTGAAEAFFGQGTRLTVV.

This clone has a single count. CDR3 amino acids: CASSLDLAGGSYEQYF. The CDR3 DNA is TGCGCCAGCAGCTTGGATCTAGCGGGGGGTTCCTACGAGCAGTACTTC. The rearrangement links TRBV5-1 to TRBJ2-7; 11 bases line up with TRBD2. Trimming removed 0 bases from V and 1 base from J; junction bases left unmatched: 3. The length of the CDR3 is 16 residues. The germline gives CDR1 SGHRS, CDR2 YFSETQ.

This rearrangement joins TRBV14 to TRBJ2-7; a weak D match, TRBD2 (6 bases). This CDR3 spans 14 amino acids. Germline lookup yields CDR1 SGHDN and CDR2 FVKESK. Trimming pared 1 base from V and 3 bases from J, leaving 10 bases between. The CDR3 sequence is CASSQVPGGYEQYF. Written as DNA, the CDR3 is TGTGCCAGCAGCCAAGTCCCCGGGGGCTACGAGCAGTACTTC. The full variable domain, its missing parts supplied by reference TRBV14 and TRBJ2-7, is EAGVTQFPSHSVIEKGQTVTLRCDPISGHDNLYWYRRVMGKEIKFLLHFVKESKQDESGMPNNRFLAERTGGTYSTLKVQPAELEDSGVYFCASSQVPGGYEQYFGPGTRLTVT.

The rearrangement uses TRBV14 and TRBJ1-3; 8 bases agree with TRBD1. V was pared by 3 bases and J by 2 bases, with 6 bases of the junction left unmatched. Germline assignment: CDR1 SGHDN and CDR2 FVKESK. The CDR3 sequence is 16 residues long. The chain's CDR3 is CASSHAGTGAGNTIYF. CDR3 nucleotides: TGTGCCAGCAGCCATGCCGGGACAGGCGCTGGAAACACCATATATTTT.

The V call is TRBV25-1, the J call TRBJ2-3, with D perhaps TRBD2 (6 bases). The V end lost 3 bases, the J end lost 3 bases, and 13 bases lay between the germline ends. Germline V CDR1 and CDR2: MGHDK, SYGVNS. The CDR3 runs to 15 residues. The CDR3 nucleotides are TGTGCCAGCAGTGATCCCGGGAGAGGGACAGATACGCAGTATTTT. It encodes CASSDPGRGTDTQYF.

J is TRBJ1-5 and V is TRBV27; D is unresolved. V was shortened by 6 bases and J by 8 bases, with 14 bases between the two germline ends. The CDR3 totals 13 residues. Germline V gives CDR1 MNHEY, CDR2 SMNVEV (reference sequence). CDR3 DNA: TGTGCCAGCAGGGGGAGGGTAGGTGAGCCCCAGCATTTT. This sequence encodes CASRGRVGEPQHF.

V is TRBV28 and J is TRBJ1-2, with TRBD1 identical over 7 bases. CDR1 and CDR2 (germline): MDHEN, SYDVKM. The V gene end was trimmed by 6 bases and the J gene end by 2 bases; junction bases not matched to a gene: 9. The CDR3 consists of 15 residues. The CDR3 nucleotides are TGTGCCAGCAGGGCCTCCGGGACAGTAAACTATGGCTACACCTTC. Amino acid sequence: CASRASGTVNYGYTF.

The gene calls are TRBV19 and TRBJ1-1; 10 bases are shared with TRBD1. There are 16 residues in the CDR3. CDR1 is LNHDA and CDR2 is SQIVND in the germline V gene (reference sequence). Unmatched junction bases numbered 13, after V lost 7 bases and J lost 5 bases. The CDR3 coding sequence is TGTGCCAGTAAGCCCAGGACAGGGGGAGGAAGAACTGAAGCTTTCTTT. It is translated as CASKPRTGGGRTEAFF.

The rearrangement links TRBV7-9 to TRBJ1-4, with D perhaps TRBD1 (6 bases). In germline, CDR1 is SEHNR, CDR2 FQNEAQ (reference sequence). V was cut by 4 bases and J by 4 bases, with 19 bases left in between. This CDR3 spans 17 amino acids. The CDR3 DNA follows: TGTGCCAGCAGCTATCGGACAGCCCGGAGGAATAATGAAAAACTGTTTTTT. Its translation: CASSYRTARRNNEKLFF. Based on the CDR3 plus reference TRBV7-9 and TRBJ1-4, the full variable domain is DTGVSQNPRHKITKRGQNVTFRCDPISEHNRLYWYRQTLGQGPEFLTYFQNEAQLEKSRLLSDRFSAERPKGSFSTLEIQRTEQGDSAMYLCASSYRTARRNNEKLFFGSGTQLSVL.

The chain combines TRBV5-6 with TRBJ1-1; possibly TRBD1 for D (6 bases). CDR1 is SGHDT, CDR2 YYEEEE, per germline. V lost 3 bases to trimming and J lost 10 bases, with 19 bases between them. This CDR3 has 14 residues. CDR3 coding DNA: TGTGCCAGCAGCTACCGGGACAAGCGGAATGGAGCTTTCTTT. Its translation: CASSYRDKRNGAFF. The whole variable domain, filled in from reference TRBV5-6 and TRBJ1-1, reads DAGVTQSPTHLIKTRGQQVTLRCSPKSGHDTVSWYQQALGQGPQFIFQYYEEEERQRGNFPDRFSGHQFPNYSSELNVNALLLGDSALYLCASSYRDKRNGAFFGQGTRLTVV.

The chain uses TRBV27 and TRBJ1-5, with D possibly being TRBD1 (6 bases). The CDR3 runs to 14 residues. CDR1 MNHEY and CDR2 SMNVEV come from the germline V gene (reference sequence). Trimming cost V 0 bases and J 7 bases, with 10 bases left between them. The CDR3 is CASSLSAGVQPQHF. Written as DNA, the CDR3 is TGTGCCAGCAGTTTATCGGCAGGGGTGCAGCCCCAGCATTTT.

This chain links TRBV7-9 with TRBJ1-4, with 10 bases fitting TRBD1. The CDR3 is 16 residues long. Trimming removed 4 bases from V and 3 bases from J; junction bases left unmatched: 5. The germline CDR1 and CDR2 sequences are SEHNR and FQNEAQ (reference sequence). CDR3 coding DNA: TGTGCCAGCAGCTCACGACAGGGGGCGGCTAATGAAAAACTGTTTTTT. Translating gives CASSSRQGAANEKLFF.